This T cell receptor (beta chain) derives from a study of T cell clones after liver transplantation. Study overall: Until 12-24 months post-transplant, subjects got standard immunosuppression and no induction.

Germline V lookup: CDR1 MNHEY, CDR2 SVGAGI. V was clipped by 2 bases and J by 2 bases, with 9 bases between them. The CDR3 extends over 14 amino acids. Measured with immunoSEQ multiplex PCR; TCRdb has only the in-frame clones, and not every one. The sample has approximately 6,000 clones; less than 80% are singletons. This clonotype originated in a human patient who received a liver transplant. Among the T cells, some may be from the graft donor. V usage is TRBV6-5 and J usage is TRBJ1-1; possible D gene TRBD1, 6 bases. Specimen: CD8+ T cells from blood, collected 24 months after liver transplant. This CDR3 is CASSYLDSNTEAFF. The CDR3 nucleotides read TGTGCCAGCAGTTACCTGGACAGTAACACTGAAGCTTTCTTT.